A selection of T cell receptor beta chains follows, all from one sample in a study of control samples from healthy donors and cancer patients. Method: immunoSEQ multiplex PCR; TCRdb's copy keeps in-frame clones and lacks some. This table has about 140,000 clones, around nine tenths appearing once. The sample was blood. The receptors here all came from a woman in her twenties or thirties in good health. Each CDR3 is given with its conserved first and last residue. A D gene is named only where the DNA matches it firmly. Part of the rows lack a size; the others show once, few, many or a class for expanded clones.

clone_size	j_call	v_call	d_call	cdr3_nt	cdr3_aa
.	TRBJ1-2	TRBV28	.	TGTGCCAGCAGCCCCTCCAGGGTTACCATCTATGGCTACACCTTC	CASSPSRVTIYGYTF
.	TRBJ1-1	TRBV25-1	.	TGTGCCAGCAGTGACCCAGGGACTGGCGGTGTTGAAGCTTTCTTT	CASSDPGTGGVEAFF
.	TRBJ1-6	TRBV3-1/TRBV3-2	TRBD1	TGTGCCAGCAGCCAAGGAGGGGGGACAGGGGCCAATTCACCCCTCCACTTT	CASSQGGGTGANSPLHF
.	TRBJ2-2	TRBV4-2	.	TGTGCCAGCAGCCAGGGGCGTAGCGGCGGGGAGCTGTTTTTT	CASSQGRSGGELFF
once	TRBJ2-1	TRBV2	TRBD2	TGTGCCAGCACCGGGGGCCCCCTAGCGGGAGGGCGAACCGGCCGGGAGCAGTTCTTC	CASTGGPLAGGRTGREQFF
.	TRBJ2-1	TRBV4-1	.	TGCGCCAGCAGCCAAGACTGGGCTAATGAGCAGTTCTTC	CASSQDWANEQFF
.	TRBJ1-3	TRBV3-1/TRBV3-2	.	TGTGCCAGCAGCTTGGGACCGGTCGGAAACACCATATATTTT	CASSLGPVGNTIYF
few	TRBJ2-7	TRBV3-1/TRBV3-2	.	TGTGCCAGCAGCCCTCCAGATGAGCAGTACTTC	CASSPPDEQYF
.	TRBJ1-5	TRBV5-1	.	TGCGCCAGCAGCTTGCTGGGGAACCAGCCCCAGCATTTT	CASSLLGNQPQHF
.	TRBJ2-1	TRBV5-1	TRBD1	TGCGCCAGCGCCGGGACAGGGGGTTTCAATGAGCAGTTCTTC	CASAGTGGFNEQFF
.	TRBJ2-2	TRBV10-3	.	TGTGCCAACTCGGTTTTGGGGGCCGACACCGGGGAGCTGTTTTTT	CANSVLGADTGELFF
.	TRBJ2-2	TRBV2	.	TGTGCCAGCTTAGGGCGGGAGAACACCGGGGAGCTGTTTTTT	CASLGRENTGELFF
.	TRBJ2-7	TRBV21-1	.	TGTGCCAGCAGCAAAGAGCTTGAAGGGTCGCGGGAGTGCAGGGACGAGCAGTACTTC	CASSKELEGSRECRDEQYF
.	TRBJ1-5	TRBV7-9	TRBD1	TGTGCCAGCAGCTTAGGGACAGGGGGAGGCCAGCCCCAGCATTTT	CASSLGTGGGQPQHF
.	TRBJ2-1	TRBV18	TRBD2	TGTGCCAGCTCACCGGGACTATACAATGAGCAGTTCTTC	CASSPGLYNEQFF
few	TRBJ1-3	TRBV3-1/TRBV3-2	.	TGTGCCAGCAGCCAATCTGGGGATGGAAACACCATATATTTT	CASSQSGDGNTIYF
.	TRBJ1-2	TRBV5-6	.	TGTGCCAGCAGCTTGTGGGGTGCGAATCGTTATGGCTACACCTTC	CASSLWGANRYGYTF
.	TRBJ2-2	TRBV19	.	TGTGCCAGTAGTATTCGGGCCGGGGAGCTGTTTTTT	CASSIRAGELFF
.	TRBJ2-7	TRBV25-1	.	TGTGCCAGCACCTTAGCAGGCAAGCAGTACTTC	CASTLAGKQYF
.	TRBJ1-1	TRBV6-5	.	TGTGCCAGCAGTCGGGGTCCAGGGCAGAACACTGAAGCTTTCTTT	CASSRGPGQNTEAFF
.	TRBJ2-3	TRBV14	TRBD2	TGTGCCAGCAGCCTTCGCAGGGGACTAGCGGGAGTCAGAGATACGCAGTATTTT	CASSLRRGLAGVRDTQYF
.	TRBJ1-6	TRBV3-1/TRBV3-2	.	TGTGCCAGCAGCCAAACATTCTCCTATAATTCACCCCTCCACTTT	CASSQTFSYNSPLHF
.	TRBJ1-3	TRBV29-1	.	TGCGGAGGACAGACCTCTGGAAACACCATATATTTT	CGGQTSGNTIYF
.	TRBJ2-7	TRBV13	TRBD2	TGTGCCAGCAGCTTGGGGACTAGCGGGAGGAAGAACGAGCAGTACTTC	CASSLGTSGRKNEQYF
.	TRBJ2-1	TRBV7-3	.	TGTGCCCACCTACCGACTAGAGACAATGAGCAGTTCTTC	CAHLPTRDNEQFF
.	TRBJ1-1	TRBV6-1	TRBD1	TGTGCCAGCAGTGAGGGACAGGGGAACACTGAAGCTTTCTTT	CASSEGQGNTEAFF
.	TRBJ1-2	TRBV14	.	TGTGCCAGCAGCCAACGTCGGACGTCTGGCTACACCTTC	CASSQRRTSGYTF
.	TRBJ1-5	TRBV6-5	.	TGTGCCAGCAGTTTGACGGGAGACAATCAGCCCCAGCATTTT	CASSLTGDNQPQHF
.	TRBJ1-1	TRBV30	.	TGTGCCTGGAGAGGAGAGGGTGAAGCTTTCTTT	CAWRGEGEAFF
.	TRBJ1-5	TRBV27	.	TGTGCCAGCAGTCGCTCCCCAGGGAACAATCAGCCCCAGCATTTT	CASSRSPGNNQPQHF
.	TRBJ2-7	TRBV5-5	.	TGTGCCAGCAGCTTCCCCGCCCAGACGGGACGTGGTAGTAGAGAGCAGTACTTC	CASSFPAQTGRGSREQYF
once	TRBJ2-5	TRBV5-4	TRBD2	TGTGCCAGCAGCTTGGTCCTAGCGGGAGATATGGAGACCCAGTACTTC	CASSLVLAGDMETQYF
.	TRBJ2-3	TRBV5-4	.	TGTGCCAGCAGCTTGTCAGGGGCTGGAATAAATACGCAGTATTTT	CASSLSGAGINTQYF
.	TRBJ1-3	TRBV12-2	.	TGTGCAAGTCGCTTATTACTCGGCCCCACTGGAAACACCATATATTTT	CASRLLLGPTGNTIYF
once	TRBJ1-4	TRBV5-8	.	TGTGCCAGCAGCCCGGTGCGTGAAAAACTGTTTTTT	CASSPVREKLFF
few	TRBJ1-6	TRBV30	TRBD1	TGTGCCTGGGGACAGGGTGGCGATTCACCCCTCCACTTT	CAWGQGGDSPLHF
few	TRBJ2-7	TRBV4-2	TRBD2	TGTGCCAGCAGCCGACTAGCGGGAGGGCCCTACGAGCAGTACTTC	CASSRLAGGPYEQYF
.	TRBJ2-5	TRBV5-4	.	TGTGCCAGCAGCTTGGCTGGTTTGGAGACCCAGTACTTC	CASSLAGLETQYF
.	TRBJ2-3	TRBV19	TRBD2	TGTGCCAGTAGTTTTCCGACTAGCGGGAGCCCTGATACGCAGTATTTT	CASSFPTSGSPDTQYF
.	TRBJ2-5	TRBV5-3	.	TGTGCCAGAATGCCCGGCCCCCGGCAAGAGACCCAGTACTTC	CARMPGPRQETQYF
.	TRBJ1-1	TRBV27	.	TGTGCCAGCAGTTTATCGGGGATGGAGGAAACTGAAGCTTTCTTT	CASSLSGMEETEAFF
.	TRBJ1-2	TRBV14	.	TGTGCCAGCAGCCAAGATTACGGGTCCTATGGCTACACCTTC	CASSQDYGSYGYTF
.	TRBJ2-7	TRBV29-1	TRBD2	TGCAGCACCTTAGAGGTGGCGGGGGTCTCCTACGAGCAGTACTTC	CSTLEVAGVSYEQYF
.	TRBJ2-3	TRBV30	.	TGTGCCTGGAGACGGTCTAGCCCTAGCACAGATACGCAGTATTTT	CAWRRSSPSTDTQYF
.	TRBJ1-1	TRBV2	TRBD1	TGTGCCAGCGGGACAGGCAGATCGATGAACACTGAAGCTTTCTTT	CASGTGRSMNTEAFF
.	TRBJ2-7	TRBV24-1	.	TGTGCCACCAGTGATTTGCGCCACGAGCAGTACTTC	CATSDLRHEQYF
.	TRBJ1-1	TRBV7-2	.	TGTGCCAGCAGCTTACTTGGGGTTATGAACACTGAAGCTTTCTTT	CASSLLGVMNTEAFF
.	TRBJ1-5	TRBV7-9	.	TGTGCCAGCAGCTTAGGTCCAGGGGGCAATCAGCCCCAGCATTTT	CASSLGPGGNQPQHF
few	TRBJ2-7	TRBV2	TRBD2	TGTGCCAGCAGTGAAGGCCTAGCGGGAGCGTACGAGCAGTACTTC	CASSEGLAGAYEQYF
.	TRBJ2-2	TRBV3-1/TRBV3-2	.	TGTGCCAGCAGCCCAGGACATGCGAACACCGGGGAGCTGTTTTTT	CASSPGHANTGELFF
.	TRBJ2-5	TRBV7-7	TRBD2	TGTGCTAGCAGCGAGGGACTAGCGGGAGAGACCCAGTACTTC	CASSEGLAGETQYF
.	TRBJ2-1	TRBV24-1	.	TGTGCCACAGAAAGCGGTTATACTCTCAATGAGCAGTTCTTC	CATESGYTLNEQFF
.	TRBJ2-1	TRBV6-1	TRBD2	TGTGCCAGCAGTGAACGGGGCGGGAGAGTCTACAATGAGCAGTTCTTC	CASSERGGRVYNEQFF
.	TRBJ1-5	TRBV3-1/TRBV3-2	TRBD1	TGTGCCAGCAGCCAGTCGACAGGGGCAGGGCAGCCCCAGCATTTT	CASSQSTGAGQPQHF
.	TRBJ2-7	TRBV9	.	TGTGCCAGCAGCGGTCGGGACGGAGACTACGAGCAGTACTTC	CASSGRDGDYEQYF
.	TRBJ2-7	TRBV11-2	TRBD1	TGTGCCAGCAGCTCGGGACAGACCTACGAGCAGTACTTC	CASSSGQTYEQYF
.	TRBJ1-4	TRBV28	.	TGTGCCAGCCATTCCGACAGCGGTAATGAAAAACTGTTTTTT	CASHSDSGNEKLFF
.	TRBJ2-5	TRBV11-2	TRBD2	TGTGCCAGCAGCTTAAGCGGGACCCATCAAGAGACCCAGTACTTC	CASSLSGTHQETQYF
.	TRBJ2-3	TRBV6-1	TRBD2	TGTGCCAGCAGTGATAACCAAGGGCTAGCGGCAGATACGCAGTATTTT	CASSDNQGLAADTQYF
.	TRBJ2-1	TRBV11-3	.	TGTGCCAGCAGCCTTAGTTCTTATTCCCGGGACATATACAATGAGCAGTTCTTC	CASSLSSYSRDIYNEQFF